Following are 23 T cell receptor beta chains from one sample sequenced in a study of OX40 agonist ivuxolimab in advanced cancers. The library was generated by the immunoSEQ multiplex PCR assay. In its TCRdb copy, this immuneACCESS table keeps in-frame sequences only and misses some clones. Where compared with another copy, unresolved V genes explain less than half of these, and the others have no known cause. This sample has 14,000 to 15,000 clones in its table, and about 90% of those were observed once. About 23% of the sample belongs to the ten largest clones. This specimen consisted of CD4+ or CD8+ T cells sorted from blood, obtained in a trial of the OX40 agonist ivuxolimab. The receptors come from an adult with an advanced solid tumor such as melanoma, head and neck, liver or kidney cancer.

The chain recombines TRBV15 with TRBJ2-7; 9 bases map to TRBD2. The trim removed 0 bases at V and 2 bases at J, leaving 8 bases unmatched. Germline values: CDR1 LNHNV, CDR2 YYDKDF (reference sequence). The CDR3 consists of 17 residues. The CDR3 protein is CATSRDFWREGAYEQYF. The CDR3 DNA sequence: TGTGCCACCAGCAGAGATTTTTGGCGGGAGGGGGCCTACGAGCAGTACTTC.

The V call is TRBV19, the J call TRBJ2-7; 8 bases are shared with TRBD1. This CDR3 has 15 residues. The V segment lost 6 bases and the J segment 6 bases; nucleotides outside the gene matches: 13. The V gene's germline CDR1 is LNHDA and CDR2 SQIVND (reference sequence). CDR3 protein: CASSLHYRGVLEQYF. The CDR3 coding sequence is TGTGCCAGTAGCCTCCACTACAGGGGGGTCCTCGAGCAGTACTTC.

The CDR3: CASSPPWGNEQFF. CDR3 DNA: TGTGCCAGCAGCCCCCCCTGGGGCAATGAGCAGTTCTTC. The chain couples TRBV7-9 to TRBJ2-1; D uncertain. V gave up 5 bases and J gave up 6 bases, with 11 bases separating them. Germline V gives CDR1 SEHNR, CDR2 FQNEAQ (reference sequence). This CDR3 spans 13 amino acids.

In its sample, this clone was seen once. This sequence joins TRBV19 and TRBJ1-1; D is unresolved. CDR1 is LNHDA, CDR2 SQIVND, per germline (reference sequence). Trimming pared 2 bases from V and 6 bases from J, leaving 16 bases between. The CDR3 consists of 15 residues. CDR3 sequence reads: CASSIRVSVEPEAFF. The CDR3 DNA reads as TGTGCCAGTAGTATACGAGTCAGTGTAGAGCCTGAAGCTTTCTTT.

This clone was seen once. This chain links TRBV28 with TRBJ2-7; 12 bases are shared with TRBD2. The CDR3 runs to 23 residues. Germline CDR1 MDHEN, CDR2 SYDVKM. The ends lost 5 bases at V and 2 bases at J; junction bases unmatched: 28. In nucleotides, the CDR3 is TGTGCCAGCAGTACCGAGGCCTTCGGGCTAGCGGGAGGGCCATGGACCCCCCCCTACGAGCAGTACTTC. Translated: CASSTEAFGLAGGPWTPPYEQYF.

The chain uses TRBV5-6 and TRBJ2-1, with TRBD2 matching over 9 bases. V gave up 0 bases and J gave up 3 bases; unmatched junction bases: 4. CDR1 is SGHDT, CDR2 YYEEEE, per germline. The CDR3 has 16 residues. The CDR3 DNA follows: TGTGCCAGCAGCTTGGGACTAGCGGAGGTCTACAATGAGCAGTTCTTC. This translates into CASSLGLAEVYNEQFF. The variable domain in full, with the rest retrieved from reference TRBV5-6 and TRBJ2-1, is DAGVTQSPTHLIKTRGQQVTLRCSPKSGHDTVSWYQQALGQGPQFIFQYYEEEERQRGNFPDRFSGHQFPNYSSELNVNALLLGDSALYLCASSLGLAEVYNEQFFGPGTRLTVL.

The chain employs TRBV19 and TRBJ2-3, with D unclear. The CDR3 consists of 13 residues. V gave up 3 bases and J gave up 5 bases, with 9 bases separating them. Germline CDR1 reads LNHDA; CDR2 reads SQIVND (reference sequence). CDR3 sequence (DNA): TGTGCCAGTAGTATTGTCGCCCAAGATACGCAGTATTTT. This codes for CASSIVAQDTQYF.

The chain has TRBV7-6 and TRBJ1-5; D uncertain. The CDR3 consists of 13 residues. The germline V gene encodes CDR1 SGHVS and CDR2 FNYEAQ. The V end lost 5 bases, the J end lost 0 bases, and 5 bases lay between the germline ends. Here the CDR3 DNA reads TGTGCCAGCAGCCACGATAGCAATCAGCCCCAGCATTTT. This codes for CASSHDSNQPQHF. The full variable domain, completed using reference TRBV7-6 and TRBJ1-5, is GAGVSQSPRYKVTKRGQDVALRCDPISGHVSLYWYRQALGQGPEFLTYFNYEAQQDKSGLPNDRFSAERPEGSISTLTIQRTEQRDSAMYRCASSHDSNQPQHFGDGTRLSIL.

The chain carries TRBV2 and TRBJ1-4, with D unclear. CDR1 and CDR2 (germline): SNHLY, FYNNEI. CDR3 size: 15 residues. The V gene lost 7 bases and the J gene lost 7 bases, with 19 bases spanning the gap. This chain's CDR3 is CASIRASIGSEKLFF. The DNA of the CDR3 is TGTGCCAGCATCCGGGCCAGCATCGGGAGTGAAAAACTGTTTTTT.

As DNA, the CDR3 is TGTGCCAGCAGCCCTACTGGGTACGAGCAGTACTTC. Protein: CASSPTGYEQYF. V and J are TRBV11-2 and TRBJ2-7; the D is unclear. This CDR3 has 12 amino acids. Deletions cut 5 bases from V and 4 bases from J, with 9 bases between. Germline V gene lookup returns CDR1 SGHAT and CDR2 FQNNGV. Together with reference TRBV11-2 and TRBJ2-7, the CDR3 gives the full variable domain: EAGVAQSPRYKIIEKRQSVAFWCNPISGHATLYWYQQILGQGPKLLIQFQNNGVVDDSQLPKDRFSAERLKGVDSTLKIQPAKLEDSAVYLCASSPTGYEQYFGPGTRLTVT.

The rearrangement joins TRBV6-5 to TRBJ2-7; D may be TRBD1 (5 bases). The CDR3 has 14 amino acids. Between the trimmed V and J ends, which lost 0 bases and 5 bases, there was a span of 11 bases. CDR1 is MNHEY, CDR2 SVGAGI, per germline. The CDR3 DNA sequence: TGTGCCAGCAGTTACTCGGGGCCCGACCACGAGCAGTACTTC. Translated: CASSYSGPDHEQYF.

The CDR3 bases are TGTGCCAGCAGTCCGGGGGGGACCCTCTATGGCTACACCTTC. This encodes CASSPGGTLYGYTF. The V gene is TRBV6-5, the J gene TRBJ1-2, with a weak D call TRBD1 (5 bases). The length of the CDR3 is 14 residues. The V gene lost 5 bases and the J gene lost 4 bases, with 14 bases spanning the gap. CDR1 and CDR2 from the germline V gene are MNHEY and SVGAGI.

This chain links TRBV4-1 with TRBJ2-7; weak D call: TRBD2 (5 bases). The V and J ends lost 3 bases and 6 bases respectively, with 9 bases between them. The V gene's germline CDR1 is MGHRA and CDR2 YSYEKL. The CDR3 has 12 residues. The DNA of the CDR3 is TGCGCCAGCAGCCACCACAGCGGCGAGCAGTACTTC. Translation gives CASSHHSGEQYF.

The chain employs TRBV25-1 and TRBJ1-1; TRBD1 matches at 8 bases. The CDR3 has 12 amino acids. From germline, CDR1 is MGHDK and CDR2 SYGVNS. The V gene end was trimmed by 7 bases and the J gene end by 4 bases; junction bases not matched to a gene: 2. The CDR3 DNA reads TGTGCCAGCACAACAGGGGGCACTGAAGCTTTCTTT. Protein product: CASTTGGTEAFF.

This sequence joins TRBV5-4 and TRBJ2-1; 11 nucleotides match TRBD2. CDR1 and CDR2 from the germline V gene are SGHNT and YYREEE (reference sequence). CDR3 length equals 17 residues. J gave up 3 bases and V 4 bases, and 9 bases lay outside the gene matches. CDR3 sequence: CASSAGLAEIRYNEQFF. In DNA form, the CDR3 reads TGTGCCAGCAGCGCGGGACTAGCGGAGATACGCTACAATGAGCAGTTCTTC.

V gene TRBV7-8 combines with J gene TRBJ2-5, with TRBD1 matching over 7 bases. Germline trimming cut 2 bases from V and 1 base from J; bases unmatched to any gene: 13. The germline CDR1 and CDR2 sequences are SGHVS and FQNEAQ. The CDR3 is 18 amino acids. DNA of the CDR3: TGTGCCAGCAGCTTACCGCCAGGGACAGCTCGAGTCCAAGAGACCCAGTACTTC. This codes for CASSLPPGTARVQETQYF.

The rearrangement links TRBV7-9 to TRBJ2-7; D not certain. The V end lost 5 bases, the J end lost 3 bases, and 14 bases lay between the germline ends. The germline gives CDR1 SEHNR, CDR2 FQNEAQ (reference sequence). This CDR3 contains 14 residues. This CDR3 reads CASSADVEYYEQYF. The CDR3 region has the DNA TGTGCCAGCAGCGCGGACGTAGAATACTACGAGCAGTACTTC.

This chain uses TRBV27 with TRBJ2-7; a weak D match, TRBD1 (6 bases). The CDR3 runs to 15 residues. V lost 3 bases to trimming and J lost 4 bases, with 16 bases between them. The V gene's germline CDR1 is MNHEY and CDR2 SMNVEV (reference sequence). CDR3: CASSFRQDSWYEQYF. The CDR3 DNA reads TGTGCCAGCAGTTTCCGACAGGACTCCTGGTACGAGCAGTACTTC.

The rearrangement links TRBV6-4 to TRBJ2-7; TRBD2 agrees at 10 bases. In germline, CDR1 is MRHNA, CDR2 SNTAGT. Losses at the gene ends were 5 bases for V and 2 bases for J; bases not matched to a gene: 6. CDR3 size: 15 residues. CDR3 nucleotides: TGTGCCAGCAGTCCCCGGACTAGCGGACCCTACGAGCAGTACTTC. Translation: CASSPRTSGPYEQYF.

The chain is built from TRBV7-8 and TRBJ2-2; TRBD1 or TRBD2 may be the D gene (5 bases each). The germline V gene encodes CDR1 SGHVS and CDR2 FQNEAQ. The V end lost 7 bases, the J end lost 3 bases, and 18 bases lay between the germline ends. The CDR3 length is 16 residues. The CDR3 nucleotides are TGTGCCAGCATCGATCATCGGGACGTGTACACCGGGGAGCTGTTTTTT. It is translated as CASIDHRDVYTGELFF. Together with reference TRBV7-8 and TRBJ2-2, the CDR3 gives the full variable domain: GAGVSQSPRYKVAKRGQDVALRCDPISGHVSLFWYQQALGQGPEFLTYFQNEAQLDKSGLPSDRFFAERPEGSVSTLKIQRTQQEDSAVYLCASIDHRDVYTGELFFGEGSRLTVL.

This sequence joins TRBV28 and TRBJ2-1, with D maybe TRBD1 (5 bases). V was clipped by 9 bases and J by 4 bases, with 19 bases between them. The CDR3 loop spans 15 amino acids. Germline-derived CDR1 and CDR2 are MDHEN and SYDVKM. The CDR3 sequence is CASLQALHRYNEQFF. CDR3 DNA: TGTGCCAGTTTACAGGCTCTCCACAGGTACAATGAGCAGTTCTTC.

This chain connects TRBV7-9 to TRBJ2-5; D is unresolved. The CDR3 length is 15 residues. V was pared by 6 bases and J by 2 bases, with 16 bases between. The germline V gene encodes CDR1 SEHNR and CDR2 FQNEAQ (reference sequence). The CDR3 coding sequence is TGTGCCAGCAGGCATCCGGTGATCAGACAAGAGACCCAGTACTTC. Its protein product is CASRHPVIRQETQYF.

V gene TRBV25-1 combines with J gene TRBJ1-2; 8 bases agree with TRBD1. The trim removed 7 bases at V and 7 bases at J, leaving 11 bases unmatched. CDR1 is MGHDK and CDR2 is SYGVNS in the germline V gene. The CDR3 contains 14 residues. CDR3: CASNSLTGGSGYTF. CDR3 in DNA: TGTGCCAGCAACAGCCTAACAGGGGGGTCTGGCTACACCTTC.